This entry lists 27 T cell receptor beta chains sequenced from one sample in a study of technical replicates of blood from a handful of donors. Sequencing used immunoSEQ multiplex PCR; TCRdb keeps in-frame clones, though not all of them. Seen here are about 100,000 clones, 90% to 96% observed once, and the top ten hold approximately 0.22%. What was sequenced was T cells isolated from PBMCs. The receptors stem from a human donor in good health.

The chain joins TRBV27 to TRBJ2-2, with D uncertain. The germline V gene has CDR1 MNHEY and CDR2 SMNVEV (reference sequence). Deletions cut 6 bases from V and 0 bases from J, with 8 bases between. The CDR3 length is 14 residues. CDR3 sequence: CASRKQPNTGELFF. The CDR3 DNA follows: TGTGCCAGCAGGAAACAGCCGAACACCGGGGAGCTGTTTTTT.

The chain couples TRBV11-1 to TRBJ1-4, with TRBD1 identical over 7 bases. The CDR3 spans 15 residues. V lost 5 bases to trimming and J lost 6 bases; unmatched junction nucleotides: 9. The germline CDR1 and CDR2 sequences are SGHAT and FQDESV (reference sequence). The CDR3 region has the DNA TGTGCCAGCAGCCACCGACAGGGTCTGGATGAAAAACTGTTTTTT. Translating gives CASSHRQGLDEKLFF.

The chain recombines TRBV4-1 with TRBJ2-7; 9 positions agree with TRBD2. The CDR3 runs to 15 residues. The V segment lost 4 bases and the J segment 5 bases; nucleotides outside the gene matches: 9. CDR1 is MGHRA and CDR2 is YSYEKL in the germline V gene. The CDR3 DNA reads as TGCGCCAGCAGCCCTTTAAGCGGGAGGATCAACGAGCAGTACTTC. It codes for CASSPLSGRINEQYF.

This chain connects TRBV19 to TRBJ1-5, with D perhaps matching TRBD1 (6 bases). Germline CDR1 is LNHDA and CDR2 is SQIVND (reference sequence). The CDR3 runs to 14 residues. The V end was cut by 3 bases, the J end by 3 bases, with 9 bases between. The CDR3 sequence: CASSIYRDNQPQHF. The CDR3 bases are TGTGCCAGTAGTATTTACAGGGACAATCAGCCCCAGCATTTT.

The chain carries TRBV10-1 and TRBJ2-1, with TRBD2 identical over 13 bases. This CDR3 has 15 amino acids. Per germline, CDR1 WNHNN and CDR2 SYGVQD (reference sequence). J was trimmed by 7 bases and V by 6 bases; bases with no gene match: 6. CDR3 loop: CASSAPGLAGNEQFF. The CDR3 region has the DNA TGCGCCAGCAGCGCACCGGGACTAGCGGGAAATGAGCAGTTCTTC.

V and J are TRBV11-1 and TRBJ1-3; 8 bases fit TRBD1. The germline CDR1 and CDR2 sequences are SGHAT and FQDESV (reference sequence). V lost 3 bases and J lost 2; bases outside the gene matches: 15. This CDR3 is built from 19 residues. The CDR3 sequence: CASSFGSNDRGGTGNTIYF. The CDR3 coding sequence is TGTGCCAGCAGCTTCGGGTCTAACGACAGGGGAGGCACTGGAAACACCATATATTTT.

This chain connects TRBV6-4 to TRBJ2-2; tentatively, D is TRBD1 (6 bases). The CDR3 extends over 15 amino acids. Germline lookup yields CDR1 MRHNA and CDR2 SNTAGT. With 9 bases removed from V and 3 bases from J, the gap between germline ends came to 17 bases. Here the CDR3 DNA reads TGTGCCAGTAAGACCCGGGACACGGACACCGGGGAGCTGTTTTTT. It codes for CASKTRDTDTGELFF.

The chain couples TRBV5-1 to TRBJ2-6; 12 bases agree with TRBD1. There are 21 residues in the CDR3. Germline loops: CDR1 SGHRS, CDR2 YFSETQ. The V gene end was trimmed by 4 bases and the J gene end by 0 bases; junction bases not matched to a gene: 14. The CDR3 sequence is CASSVGTGGSGSRSGANVLTF. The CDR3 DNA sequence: TGCGCCAGCAGCGTCGGGACAGGGGGCTCGGGATCACGCTCTGGGGCCAACGTCCTGACTTTC.

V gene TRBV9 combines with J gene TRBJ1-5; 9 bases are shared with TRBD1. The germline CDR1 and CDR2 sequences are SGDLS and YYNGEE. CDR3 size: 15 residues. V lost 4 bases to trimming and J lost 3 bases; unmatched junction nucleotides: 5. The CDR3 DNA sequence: TGTGCCAGCAGCCCCGGACAGGGGTCCAATCAGCCCCAGCATTTT. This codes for CASSPGQGSNQPQHF.

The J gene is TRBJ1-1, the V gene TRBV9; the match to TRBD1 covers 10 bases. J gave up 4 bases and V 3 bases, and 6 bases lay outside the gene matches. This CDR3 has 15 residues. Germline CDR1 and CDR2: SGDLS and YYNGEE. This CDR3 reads CASSGQRDRGTEAFF. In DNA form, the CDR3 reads TGTGCCAGCAGCGGGCAGCGGGACAGGGGCACTGAAGCTTTCTTT.

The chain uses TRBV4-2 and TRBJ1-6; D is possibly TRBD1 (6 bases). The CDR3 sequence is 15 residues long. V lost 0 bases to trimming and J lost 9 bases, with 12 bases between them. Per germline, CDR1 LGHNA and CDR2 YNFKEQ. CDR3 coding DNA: TGTGCCAGCAGCCAAGACGCAGGGGCCCTTTCACCCCTCCACTTT. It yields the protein CASSQDAGALSPLHF.

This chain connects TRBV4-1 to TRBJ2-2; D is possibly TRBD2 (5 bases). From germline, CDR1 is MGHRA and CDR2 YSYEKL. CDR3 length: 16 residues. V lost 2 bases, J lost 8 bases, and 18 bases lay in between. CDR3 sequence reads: CASSQRIESGIGELFF. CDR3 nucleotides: TGCGCCAGCAGCCAAAGGATAGAGTCGGGGATAGGGGAGCTGTTTTTT.

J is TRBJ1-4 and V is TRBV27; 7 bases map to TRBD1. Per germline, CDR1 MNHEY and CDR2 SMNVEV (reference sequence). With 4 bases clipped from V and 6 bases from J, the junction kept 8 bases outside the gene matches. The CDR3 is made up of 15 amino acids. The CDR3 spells CASSSLQGRDEKLFF. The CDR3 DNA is TGTGCCAGCAGTTCCCTACAGGGGCGGGATGAAAAACTGTTTTTT.

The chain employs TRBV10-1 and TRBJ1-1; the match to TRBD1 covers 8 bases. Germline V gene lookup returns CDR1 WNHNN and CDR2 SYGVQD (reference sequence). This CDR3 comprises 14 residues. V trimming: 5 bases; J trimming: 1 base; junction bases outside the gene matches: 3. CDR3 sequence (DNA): TGCGCCAGCAGTACCGGGACAGGGAACACTGAAGCTTTCTTT. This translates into CASSTGTGNTEAFF.

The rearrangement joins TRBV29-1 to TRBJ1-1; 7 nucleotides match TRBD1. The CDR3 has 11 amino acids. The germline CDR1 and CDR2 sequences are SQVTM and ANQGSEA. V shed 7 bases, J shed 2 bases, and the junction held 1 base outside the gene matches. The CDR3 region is CSGQGNTEAFF. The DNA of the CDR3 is TGCAGCGGACAGGGAAACACTGAAGCTTTCTTT.

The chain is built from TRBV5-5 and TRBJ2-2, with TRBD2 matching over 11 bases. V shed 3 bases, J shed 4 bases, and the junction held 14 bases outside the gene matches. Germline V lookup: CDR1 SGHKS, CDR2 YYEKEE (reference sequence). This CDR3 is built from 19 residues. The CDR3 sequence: CASSSRGLLAGGTTGELFF. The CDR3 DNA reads TGTGCCAGCAGCTCCAGGGGGCTTCTAGCGGGGGGTACCACCGGGGAGCTGTTTTTT.

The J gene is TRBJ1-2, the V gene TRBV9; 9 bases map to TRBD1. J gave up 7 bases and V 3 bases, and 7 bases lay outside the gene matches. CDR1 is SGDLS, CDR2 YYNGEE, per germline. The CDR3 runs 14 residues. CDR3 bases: TGTGCCAGCAGCGCGGGACAGGGACAAAGTGGCTACACCTTC. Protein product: CASSAGQGQSGYTF.

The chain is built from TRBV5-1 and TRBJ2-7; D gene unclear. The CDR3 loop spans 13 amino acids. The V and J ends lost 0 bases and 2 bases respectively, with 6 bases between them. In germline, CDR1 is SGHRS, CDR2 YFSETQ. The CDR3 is CASSLATAYEQYF. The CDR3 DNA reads TGCGCCAGCAGCTTGGCCACTGCCTACGAGCAGTACTTC.

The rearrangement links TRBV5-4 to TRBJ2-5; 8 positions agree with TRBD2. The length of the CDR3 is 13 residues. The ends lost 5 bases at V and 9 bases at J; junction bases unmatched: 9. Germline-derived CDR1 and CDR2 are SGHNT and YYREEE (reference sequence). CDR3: CASSTSGDRSQYF. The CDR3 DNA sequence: TGTGCCAGCAGTACTAGCGGCGATAGGTCCCAGTACTTC.

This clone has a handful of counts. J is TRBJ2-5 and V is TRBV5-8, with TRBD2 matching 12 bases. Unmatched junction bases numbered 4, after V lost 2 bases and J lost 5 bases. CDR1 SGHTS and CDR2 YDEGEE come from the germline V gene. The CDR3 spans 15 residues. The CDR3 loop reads CASSFGLAGGETQYF. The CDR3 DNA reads TGTGCCAGCAGCTTTGGTCTAGCGGGGGGGGAGACCCAGTACTTC. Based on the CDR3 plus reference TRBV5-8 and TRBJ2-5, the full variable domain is EAGVTQSPTHLIKTRGQQATLRCSPISGHTSVYWYQQALGLGLQFLLWYDEGEERNRGNFPPRFSGRQFPNYSSELNVNALELEDSALYLCASSFGLAGGETQYFGPGTRLLVL.

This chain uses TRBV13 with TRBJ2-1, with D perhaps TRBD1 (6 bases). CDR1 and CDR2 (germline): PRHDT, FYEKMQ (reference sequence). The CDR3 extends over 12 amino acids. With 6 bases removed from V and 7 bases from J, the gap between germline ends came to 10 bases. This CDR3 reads CASRGGENEQFF. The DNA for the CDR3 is TGTGCCAGCAGAGGGGGTGAGAATGAGCAGTTCTTC.

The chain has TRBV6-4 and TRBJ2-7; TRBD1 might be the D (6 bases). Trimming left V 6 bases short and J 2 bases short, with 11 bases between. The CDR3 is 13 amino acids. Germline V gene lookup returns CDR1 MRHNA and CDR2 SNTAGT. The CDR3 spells CASSEGVTYEQYF. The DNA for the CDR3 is TGTGCCAGCAGCGAGGGGGTCACCTACGAGCAGTACTTC.

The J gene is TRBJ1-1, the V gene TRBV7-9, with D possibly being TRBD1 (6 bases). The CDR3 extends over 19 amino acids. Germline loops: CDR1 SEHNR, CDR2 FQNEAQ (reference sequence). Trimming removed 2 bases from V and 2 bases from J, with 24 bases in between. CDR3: CASSLSGQGKRRLNTEAFF. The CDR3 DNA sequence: TGTGCCAGCAGCTTAAGTGGGCAGGGGAAGAGGAGGCTCAACACTGAAGCTTTCTTT.

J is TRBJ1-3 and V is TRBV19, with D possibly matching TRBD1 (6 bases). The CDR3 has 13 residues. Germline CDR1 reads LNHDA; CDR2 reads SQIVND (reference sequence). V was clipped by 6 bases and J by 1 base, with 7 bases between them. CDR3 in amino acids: CASRGTSGNTIYF. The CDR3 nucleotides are TGTGCCAGTAGGGGGACATCTGGAAACACCATATATTTT.

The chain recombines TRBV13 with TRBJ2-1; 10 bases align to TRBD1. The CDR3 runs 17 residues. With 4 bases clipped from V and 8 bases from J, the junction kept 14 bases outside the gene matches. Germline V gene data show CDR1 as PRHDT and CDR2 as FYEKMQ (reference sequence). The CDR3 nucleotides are TGTGCCAGCAGCTACGCAATGACAGGGGGCGAGGTGGATGAGCAGTTCTTC. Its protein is CASSYAMTGGEVDEQFF.

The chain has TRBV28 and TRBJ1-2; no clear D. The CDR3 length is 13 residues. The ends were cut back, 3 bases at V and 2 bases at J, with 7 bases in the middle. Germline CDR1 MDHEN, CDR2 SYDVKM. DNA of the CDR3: TGTGCCAGCAGTTTGCCAGCGAACTATGGCTACACCTTC. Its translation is CASSLPANYGYTF.

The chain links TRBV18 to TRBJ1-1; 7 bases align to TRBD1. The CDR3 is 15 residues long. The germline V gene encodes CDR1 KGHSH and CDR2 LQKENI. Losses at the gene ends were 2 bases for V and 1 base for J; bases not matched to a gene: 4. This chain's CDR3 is CASSPVNRGNTEAFF. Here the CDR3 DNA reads TGTGCCAGCTCACCAGTCAACAGGGGGAACACTGAAGCTTTCTTT.